Detailed here is one T cell receptor (beta chain). This receptor's antigen is unknown. Nothing much larger sits one base from this clone, and base qualities are not available. For CDR1 and CDR2, the germline V gene lists MDHEN and SYDVKM. The V and J ends are trimmed by 7 bases and 8 bases, leaving 17 bases between them. Spanning cysteine to phenylalanine, the CDR3 consists of 13 amino acids. The entry retains the CDR3 DNA only, 39 bases that are in frame from base 1. Library preparation used the immunoSEQ multiplex PCR assay. What TCRdb holds here is the immuneACCESS table cut down to in-frame rearrangements. Part of the clones is not present; checked against another copy, under half of the missing clones reflect an unresolved V gene, and the others are unexplained. Recorded for this sample are approximately 98,000 clones; 82% of them occurred a single time. The ten largest clones capture 5% to 8.5% of the sample.

These data belong to a study of control samples from healthy donors and cancer patients (dated by TCRdb to the early 2020s). Source material: blood. The source is a man aged 18 to 30 in good health. The chain links TRBV28 with TRBJ1-2; the D gene cannot be named for sure. The sequence in DNA is TGTGCCAGCACTTGGGGAGGGTTCCGCGGCTACACCTTC. This encodes CASTWGGFRGYTF.